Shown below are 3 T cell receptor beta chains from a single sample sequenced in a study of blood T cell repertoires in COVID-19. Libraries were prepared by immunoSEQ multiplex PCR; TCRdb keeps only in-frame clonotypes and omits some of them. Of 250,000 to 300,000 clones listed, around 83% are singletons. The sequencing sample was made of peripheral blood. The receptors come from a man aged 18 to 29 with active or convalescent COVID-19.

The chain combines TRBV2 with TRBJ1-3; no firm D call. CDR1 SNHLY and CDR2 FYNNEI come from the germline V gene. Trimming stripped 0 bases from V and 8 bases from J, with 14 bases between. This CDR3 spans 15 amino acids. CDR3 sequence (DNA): TGTGCCAGCAGTGAAGCTGATCCGGGAAAGGACACCATATATTTT. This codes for CASSEADPGKDTIYF.

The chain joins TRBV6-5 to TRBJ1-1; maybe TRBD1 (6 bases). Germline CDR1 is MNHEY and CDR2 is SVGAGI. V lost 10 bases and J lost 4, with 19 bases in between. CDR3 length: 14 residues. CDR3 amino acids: CATRQDHRGTEAFF. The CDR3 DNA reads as TGTGCCACGAGACAGGATCACCGGGGCACTGAAGCTTTCTTT.

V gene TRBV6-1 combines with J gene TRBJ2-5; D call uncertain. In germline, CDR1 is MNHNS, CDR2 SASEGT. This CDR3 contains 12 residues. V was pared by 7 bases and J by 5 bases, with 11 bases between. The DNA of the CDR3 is TGTGCCAGCACCAGCGCCCGGGAGACCCAGTACTTC. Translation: CASTSARETQYF.